The clone carrying this TCR beta chain has only a few counts. Per the authors' pipeline: Amplifying reference gene primers gave estimates of nucleated cell counts. The data were produced by immunoSEQ multiplex PCR, yet TCRdb's version contains in-frame clones alone and is incomplete. The D gene and trimming were derived from the DNA, and the V and J assignments and clone size from that table. Here the sample spans some 200,000 clones, over 75% being singletons. CDR1 is LNHDA and CDR2 is SQIVND in the germline V gene (reference sequence). The V segment lost 4 bases and the J segment 3 bases; nucleotides outside the gene matches: 7. This CDR3 has 15 amino acids. This specimen belongs to a study of blood T cell repertoires in COVID-19. Study-wide background: Samples came from the United States, Italy and Spain, spanning acute and convalescent COVID-19. The analysed material was cDNA or gDNA that came from T cells, B-cell-depleted T cells, or PBMCs.

The sample consisted of peripheral blood. The chain employs TRBV19 and TRBJ2-5; 8 positions match TRBD2. The source is an elderly man with acute or convalescent COVID-19. CDR3 in DNA: TGTGCCAGTAGTAAGAACAGCGGGAGAGAAGAGACCCAGTACTTC. The encoded protein is CASSKNSGREETQYF.